Shown below are 3 T cell receptor beta chains from a single sample sequenced in a study of T cells after yellow fever vaccination. One entry per CDR3 protein results from TCRdb running MiXCR on the 5' RACE reads. The sample shows a few hundred thousand distinct CDR3 sequences, more than 9% of them seen only once. The starting material was PBMCs, obtained on the day of the first yellow fever vaccination. These TCRs come from a young man who received the YFV17D yellow fever vaccine.

This clonotype has a count of ten or more. V and J are TRBV21-1 and TRBJ2-7. TRBV21-1 is an annotated pseudogene. The length of the CDR3 is 14 residues. The CDR3 coding sequence is TGTGCCAGCAGCAAGGACGAGGGCTCCTACGAGCAGTACTTC. Translation: CASSKDEGSYEQYF.

The rearrangement uses TRBV27 and TRBJ1-1; D is possibly TRBD1 (6 bases). The V gene lost 5 bases and the J gene lost 6 bases, with 13 bases spanning the gap. The germline V gene has CDR1 MNHEY and CDR2 SMNVEV (reference sequence). CDR3 length equals 13 residues. The CDR3 bases are TGTGCCAGCAGTACGGGGGCGGGAGCTGAAGCTTTCTTT. This translates into CASSTGAGAEAFF.

J is TRBJ1-1 and V is TRBV12-3 or TRBV12-4, with a possible D match to TRBD1 (5 bases). Trimming took off 7 bases at V and 6 bases at J, with 12 bases between the two ends. The length of the CDR3 is 12 residues. This CDR3 is CASTFWGAEAFF. CDR3 in DNA: TGTGCCAGCACGTTTTGGGGCGCTGAAGCTTTCTTT.